One and the same sample provided the 3 T cell receptor beta chains below, sequenced in a study of technical replicates of blood from a few donors (dated by TCRdb to the late 2010s). The library was produced with the immunoSEQ multiplex PCR assay. TCRdb stores this immuneACCESS table with in-frame sequences only. Part of the clones is absent; in the studies checked, under half of the shortfall reflects unresolved V genes, and no reason is known for the rest. The sample contains more than 90,000 clones, approximately 96% of them found a single time. The ten largest clones take up 0.21% of the sample. The sequenced sample was T cells isolated from PBMCs. The source is a human donor in good health.

The chain uses TRBV6-5 and TRBJ2-5, with TRBD2 identical over 10 bases. This CDR3 spans 15 amino acids. Trimming at V came to 2 bases and at J to 9 bases, leaving 9 bases not matched to a gene. The germline V gene encodes CDR1 MNHEY and CDR2 SVGAGI. CDR3 DNA: TGTGCCAGCAGTTACGGACTAGCGGCTACGGGGGCCCAGTACTTC. It codes for CASSYGLAATGAQYF.

The V call is TRBV5-1, the J call TRBJ1-2; 11 bases map to TRBD1. CDR1 and CDR2 (germline): SGHRS, YFSETQ. CDR3 size: 15 residues. V lost 4 bases, J lost 7 bases, and 9 bases stayed unmatched. CDR3 DNA: TGCGCCAGCAGCCCAAGGGGACAGGGGGTCCGTGGCTACACCTTC. Its translation is CASSPRGQGVRGYTF. The variable domain in full, completed from reference TRBV5-1 and TRBJ1-2, reads KAGVTQTPRYLIKTRGQQVTLSCSPISGHRSVSWYQQTPGQGLQFLFEYFSETQRNKGNFPGRFSGRQFSNSRSEMNVSTLELGDSALYLCASSPRGQGVRGYTFGSGTRLTVV.

The genes are TRBV5-4 and TRBJ2-1; weak D call: TRBD1 (5 bases). The CDR3 totals 15 residues. Deletions cut 3 bases from V and 5 bases from J, with 15 bases between. Germline CDR1 reads SGHNT; CDR2 reads YYREEE (reference sequence). In nucleotides, the CDR3 is TGTGCCAGCAGCTCCCAGTGGGGCGGAGACAATGAGCAGTTCTTC. It is translated as CASSSQWGGDNEQFF.